Listed below are T cell receptor beta chains from one sample, sequenced in a study of CD8 T cells in Susac syndrome. Each CDR3 protein gets one entry after TCRdb re-called the immunoSEQ multiplex PCR reads with MiXCR. The top ten hold 0.065% to 0.08% of the sample, which has about 250,000 distinct CDR3 sequences, over 85% seen once. The source material was CD4+ T cells from PBMCs. The receptors derive from a human donor with multiple sclerosis. Each CDR3 is given with its conserved first and last residue. The order of the fields is D gene, clone size, J gene, CDR3 length, V gene, CDR3 DNA, CDR3 protein. The D gene is left open where the match is weak. Some rows mark clone size as missing; the rest say once, few, many or name a class of expanded clone.

.	.	TRBJ1-2	15	TRBV19	TGTGCCAGTAGTATAGGCCCTCCAGGGTCGAGCGGCTACACCTTC	CASSIGPPGSSGYTF
.	.	TRBJ1-5	15	TRBV27	TGTGCCAGCAAGCAAGACTCCCGTAGCAATCAGCCCCAGCATTTT	CASKQDSRSNQPQHF
TRBD2	.	TRBJ2-7	16	TRBV9	TGTGCCAGCAGCGTAGTTACTAGCGGGGGGATCCACGAGCAGTACTTC	CASSVVTSGGIHEQYF
TRBD2	once	TRBJ2-1	16	TRBV24-1	TGTGCCACCAGTGACTTAGGACTAGCGGGAGGCAATGAGCAGTTCTTC	CATSDLGLAGGNEQFF
TRBD2	.	TRBJ2-3	18	TRBV6-1	TGTGCCAGCTCTGAACCCGGGACTAGCGGGAGGAGGGCAGATACGCAGTATTTT	CASSEPGTSGRRADTQYF
.	once	TRBJ2-7	14	TRBV5-1	TGCGCCAGCAGCCTAATTCCGGGGACCCACGAGCAGTACTTC	CASSLIPGTHEQYF
.	.	TRBJ2-2	15	TRBV10-3	TGTGCCATCAGTGCCCGGGGGCGAGTCACCGGGGAGCTGTTTTTT	CAISARGRVTGELFF
.	.	TRBJ2-3	15	TRBV20-1	TGCAGTGCTAGAGATAGGCAGGGCATAGGAGATACGCAGTATTTT	CSARDRQGIGDTQYF
TRBD2	.	TRBJ2-2	17	TRBV3-1	TGTGCCAGCAGCCAAGTTTCCCGGGGGGTATGGACCGGGGAGCTGTTTTTT	CASSQVSRGVWTGELFF
TRBD2	.	TRBJ2-7	15	TRBV28	TGTGCCAGCAGTTCCCAGCGGGGGGGTGCCTACGAGCAGTACTTC	CASSSQRGGAYEQYF
TRBD1	.	TRBJ1-2	13	TRBV12-5	TGTGCTAGTGGTTCGCGGACAGGGACAGGCTACACCTTC	CASGSRTGTGYTF
TRBD1	.	TRBJ1-6	16	TRBV15	TGTGCCACCAGCAGAGAAATGGACAGGGGTAATTCACCCCTCCACTTT	CATSREMDRGNSPLHF
TRBD1	.	TRBJ2-7	18	TRBV5-1	TGCGCCAGCAGCTTGGCCGGAAGGACAGGAGACAACCCTTACGAGCAGTACTTC	CASSLAGRTGDNPYEQYF
.	.	TRBJ2-2	14	TRBV7-9	TGTGCCAGCAGCTCTAGCGTCTGGACGGGGGAGCTGTTTTTT	CASSSSVWTGELFF
.	.	TRBJ1-2	14	TRBV7-9	TGTGCCAGCAGCTTATCCTTGCTCAACTATGGCTACACCTTC	CASSLSLLNYGYTF
TRBD1	.	TRBJ2-3	16	TRBV5-1	TGCGCCAGCAGCCCGGACAGGGGACGTACCACAGATACGCAGTATTTT	CASSPDRGRTTDTQYF
.	.	TRBJ2-5	16	TRBV2	TGTGCCAGCAGTCCGACTAGGAACAACTTCGGGGAGACCCAGTACTTC	CASSPTRNNFGETQYF
.	.	TRBJ2-4	16	TRBV15	TGTGCCACCAGCATCCACCGGGGGCTTGCCAAAAACATTCAGTACTTC	CATSIHRGLAKNIQYF
.	.	TRBJ1-1	15	TRBV2	TGTGCCAGCAGTGAAAGGGTGGAGGAAAACACTGAAGCTTTCTTT	CASSERVEENTEAFF
.	.	TRBJ1-1	16	TRBV5-1	TGCGCCAGCAGCTTGGAGCCAGGGCTGGCCTACACTGAAGCTTTCTTT	CASSLEPGLAYTEAFF
TRBD1	.	TRBJ1-6	16	TRBV20-1	TGCAGTGCTAACCAAGGGACAGGTTCCTATAATTCACCCCTCCACTTT	CSANQGTGSYNSPLHF
.	.	TRBJ2-3	15	TRBV7-2	TGTGCCAGCAGTTTTGGCCCCCCTAGCACAGATACGCAGTATTTT	CASSFGPPSTDTQYF
.	.	TRBJ2-1	14	TRBV10-2	TGCGCCAGCGGCATCGAGGGGCCCCCAAATGAGCAGTTCTTC	CASGIEGPPNEQFF
.	.	TRBJ2-5	16	TRBV4-2	TGTGCCAGCAGCCAAGATCCCCAGGAGGGAGGAAAGACCCAGTACTTC	CASSQDPQEGGKTQYF
.	.	TRBJ2-3	16	TRBV4-1	TGCGCCAGCAGCCAGGTCTGGGCGGGGAGTGGGGATACGCAGTATTTT	CASSQVWAGSGDTQYF
TRBD2	.	TRBJ2-1	16	TRBV7-3	TGTGCCAGCAGCCCCATCCCGACTAGCTCGCGGAATGAGCAGTTCTTC	CASSPIPTSSRNEQFF
TRBD1	.	TRBJ1-4	14	TRBV4-2	TGTGCCAGCAGCCTCGGGACAGGGATTAATGTGCTGTTTTTT	CASSLGTGINVLFF
.	.	TRBJ2-7	15	TRBV7-3	TGTGCCAGCAGCTTAATCGGCTCCCTAGCCCACGAGCAGTACTTC	CASSLIGSLAHEQYF
.	.	TRBJ1-1	13	TRBV7-2	TGTGCCAGCAGGGAGGGTCGGAACACTGAAGCTTTCTTT	CASREGRNTEAFF
.	once	TRBJ1-5	19	TRBV4-1	TGCGCCAGCAGCCGGTCGAGGGGCAGTACTTACCCTAACAATCAGCCCCAGCATTTT	CASSRSRGSTYPNNQPQHF
.	.	TRBJ1-1	13	TRBV20-1	TGCAGTGCTCGAAGATACCGGGACAAGGAGGCTTTCTTT	CSARRYRDKEAFF
.	.	TRBJ2-5	13	TRBV20-1	TGCAGTGCTGGGCCGGGGACTCAAGAGACCCAGTACTTC	CSAGPGTQETQYF
TRBD1	.	TRBJ2-7	15	TRBV19	TGTGCCAGTAGATTAGGGGGCACCGGGTCACGCGAGCAGTACTTC	CASRLGGTGSREQYF
.	.	TRBJ2-5	14	TRBV15	TGTGCCACCAGCAGGCCCGGTCTAGTGGAGACCCAGTACTTC	CATSRPGLVETQYF